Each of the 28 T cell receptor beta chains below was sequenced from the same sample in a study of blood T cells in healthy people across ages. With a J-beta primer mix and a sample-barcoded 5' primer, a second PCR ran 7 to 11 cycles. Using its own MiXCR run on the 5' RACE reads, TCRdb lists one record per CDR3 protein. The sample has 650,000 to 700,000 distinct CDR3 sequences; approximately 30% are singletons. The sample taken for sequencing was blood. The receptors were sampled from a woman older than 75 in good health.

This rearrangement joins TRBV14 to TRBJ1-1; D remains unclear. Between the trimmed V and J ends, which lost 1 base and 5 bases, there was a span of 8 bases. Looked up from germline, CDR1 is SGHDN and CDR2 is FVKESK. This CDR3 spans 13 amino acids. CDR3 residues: CASSQVGWTEAFF. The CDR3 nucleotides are TGTGCCAGCAGCCAAGTAGGGTGGACTGAAGCTTTCTTT. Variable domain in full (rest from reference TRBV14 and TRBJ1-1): EAGVTQFPSHSVIEKGQTVTLRCDPISGHDNLYWYRRVMGKEIKFLLHFVKESKQDESGMPNNRFLAERTGGTYSTLKVQPAELEDSGVYFCASSQVGWTEAFFGQGTRLTVV.

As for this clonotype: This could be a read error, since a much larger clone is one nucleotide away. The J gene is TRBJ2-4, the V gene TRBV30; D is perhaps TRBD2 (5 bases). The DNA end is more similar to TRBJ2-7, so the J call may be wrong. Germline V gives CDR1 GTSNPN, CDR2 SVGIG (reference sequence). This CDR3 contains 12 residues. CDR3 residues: CAWSPGLDEQYF. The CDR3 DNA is TGTGCCTGGAGTCCGGGGTTGGACGAGCAGTACTTC.

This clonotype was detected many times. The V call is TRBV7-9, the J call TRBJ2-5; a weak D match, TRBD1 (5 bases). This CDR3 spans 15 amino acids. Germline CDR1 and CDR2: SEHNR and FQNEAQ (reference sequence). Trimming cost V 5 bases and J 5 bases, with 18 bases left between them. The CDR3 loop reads CASSLWTRQVETQYF. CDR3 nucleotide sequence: TGTGCCAGCAGCCTTTGGACACGCCAAGTCGAGACCCAGTACTTC. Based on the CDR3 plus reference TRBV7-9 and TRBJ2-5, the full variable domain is DTGVSQNPRHKITKRGQNVTFRCDPISEHNRLYWYRQTLGQGPEFLTYFQNEAQLEKSRLLSDRFSAERPKGSFSTLEIQRTEQGDSAMYLCASSLWTRQVETQYFGPGTRLLVL.

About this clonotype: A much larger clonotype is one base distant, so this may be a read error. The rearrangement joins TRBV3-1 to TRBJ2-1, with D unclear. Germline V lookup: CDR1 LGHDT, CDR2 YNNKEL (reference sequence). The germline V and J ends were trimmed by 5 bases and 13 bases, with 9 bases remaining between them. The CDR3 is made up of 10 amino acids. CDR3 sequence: CASSKETQFF. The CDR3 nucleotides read TGTGCCAGCAGCAAGGAGACCCAGTTCTTC.

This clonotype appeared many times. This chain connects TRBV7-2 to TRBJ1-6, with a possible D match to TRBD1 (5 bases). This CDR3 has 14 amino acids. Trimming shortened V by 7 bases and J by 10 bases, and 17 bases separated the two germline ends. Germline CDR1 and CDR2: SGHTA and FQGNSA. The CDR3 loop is CASTTDISASPLHF. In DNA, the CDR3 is TGTGCCAGCACCACGGACATCTCCGCCTCACCCCTCCACTTT. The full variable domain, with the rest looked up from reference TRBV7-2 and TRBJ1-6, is GAGVSQSPSNKVTEKGKDVELRCDPISGHTALYWYRQSLGQGLEFLIYFQGNSAPDKSGLPSDRFSAERTGGSVSTLTIQRTQQEDSAVYLCASTTDISASPLHFGNGTRLTVT.

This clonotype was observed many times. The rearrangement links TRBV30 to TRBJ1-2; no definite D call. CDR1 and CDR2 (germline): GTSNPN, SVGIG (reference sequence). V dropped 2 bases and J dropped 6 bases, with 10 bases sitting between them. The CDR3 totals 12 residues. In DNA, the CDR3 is TGTGCCTGGAGTCAGGATAATAATGGCTACACCTTC. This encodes CAWSQDNNGYTF.

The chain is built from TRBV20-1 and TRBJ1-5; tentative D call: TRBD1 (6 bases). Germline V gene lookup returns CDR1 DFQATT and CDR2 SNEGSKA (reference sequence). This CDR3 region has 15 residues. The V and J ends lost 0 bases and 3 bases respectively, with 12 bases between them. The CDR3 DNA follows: TGCAGTGCTAGAGATTTAGGGGGACTCAATCAGCCCCAGCATTTT. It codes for CSARDLGGLNQPQHF.

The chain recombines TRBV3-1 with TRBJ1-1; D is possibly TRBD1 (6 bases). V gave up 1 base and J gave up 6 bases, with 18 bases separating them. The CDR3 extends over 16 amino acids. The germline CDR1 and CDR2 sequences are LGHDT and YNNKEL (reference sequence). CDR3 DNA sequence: TGTGCCAGCAGCCAAGCGACGGGGGCCCCGGGGGCTGAAGCTTTCTTT. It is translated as CASSQATGAPGAEAFF. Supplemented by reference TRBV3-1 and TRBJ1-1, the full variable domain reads DTAVSQTPKYLVTQMGNDKSIKCEQNLGHDTMYWYKQDSKKFLKIMFSYNNKELIINETVPNRFSPKSPDKAHLNLHINSLELGDSAVYFCASSQATGAPGAEAFFGQGTRLTVV.

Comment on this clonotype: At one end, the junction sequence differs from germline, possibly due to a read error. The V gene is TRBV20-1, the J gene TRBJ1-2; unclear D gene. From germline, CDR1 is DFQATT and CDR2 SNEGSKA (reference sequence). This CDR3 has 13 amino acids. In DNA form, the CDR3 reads TGCAGTGCTGGAGAGTCGGTAAACTATGGCTACACCTTC. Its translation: CSAGESVNYGYTF.

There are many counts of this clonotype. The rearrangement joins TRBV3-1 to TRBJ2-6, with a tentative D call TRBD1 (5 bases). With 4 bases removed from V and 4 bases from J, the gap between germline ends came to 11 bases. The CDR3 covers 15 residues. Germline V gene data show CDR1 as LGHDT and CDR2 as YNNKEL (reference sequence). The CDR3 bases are TGTGCCAGCAGCCGAGGACATGCCGGGGCCAACGTCCTGACTTTC. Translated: CASSRGHAGANVLTF.

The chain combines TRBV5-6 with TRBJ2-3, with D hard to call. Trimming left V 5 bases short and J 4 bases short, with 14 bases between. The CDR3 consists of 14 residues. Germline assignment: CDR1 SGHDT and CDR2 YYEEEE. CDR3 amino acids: CASSWVLGPDTQYF. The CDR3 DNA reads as TGTGCCAGCAGTTGGGTTTTGGGCCCAGATACGCAGTATTTT.

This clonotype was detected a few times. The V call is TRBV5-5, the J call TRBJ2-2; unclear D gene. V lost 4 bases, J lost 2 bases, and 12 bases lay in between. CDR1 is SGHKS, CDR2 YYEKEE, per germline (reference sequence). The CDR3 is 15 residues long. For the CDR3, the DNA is TGTGCCAGCAGCCTATCCCAGGATAACACCGGGGAGCTGTTTTTT. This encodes CASSLSQDNTGELFF. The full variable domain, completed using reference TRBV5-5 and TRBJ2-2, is DAGVTQSPTHLIKTRGQQVTLRCSPISGHKSVSWYQQVLGQGPQFIFQYYEKEERGRGNFPDRFSARQFPNYSSELNVNALLLGDSALYLCASSLSQDNTGELFFGEGSRLTVL.

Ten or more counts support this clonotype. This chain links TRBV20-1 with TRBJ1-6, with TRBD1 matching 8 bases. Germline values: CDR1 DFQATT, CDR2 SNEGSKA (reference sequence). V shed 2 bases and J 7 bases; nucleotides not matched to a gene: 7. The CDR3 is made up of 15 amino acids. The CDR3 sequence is CSARHPGGRNSPLHF. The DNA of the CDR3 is TGCAGTGCTAGACATCCAGGGGGCCGGAATTCACCCCTCCACTTT.

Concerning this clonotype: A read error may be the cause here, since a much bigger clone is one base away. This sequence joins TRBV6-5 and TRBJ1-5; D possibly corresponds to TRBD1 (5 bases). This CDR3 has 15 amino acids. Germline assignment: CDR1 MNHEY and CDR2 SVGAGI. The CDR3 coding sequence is TGTGCCAGCAGACCCGGTGGGTCAGGGAATCAGCTCCAGCATTTT. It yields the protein CASRPGGSGNQLQHF.

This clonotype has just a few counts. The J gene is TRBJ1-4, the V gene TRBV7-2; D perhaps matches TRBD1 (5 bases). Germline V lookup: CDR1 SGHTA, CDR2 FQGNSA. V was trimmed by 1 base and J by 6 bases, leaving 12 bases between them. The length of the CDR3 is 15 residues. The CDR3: CASSLGGTADEKLFF. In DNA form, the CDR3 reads TGTGCCAGCAGCTTAGGAGGGACCGCCGATGAAAAACTGTTTTTT.

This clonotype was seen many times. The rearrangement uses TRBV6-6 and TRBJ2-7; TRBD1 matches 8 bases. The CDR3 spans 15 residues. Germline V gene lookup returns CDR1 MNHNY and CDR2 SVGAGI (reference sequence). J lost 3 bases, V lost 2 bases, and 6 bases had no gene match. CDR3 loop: CASSYPGQGNYEQYF. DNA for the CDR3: TGTGCCAGCAGTTACCCCGGACAGGGAAACTACGAGCAGTACTTC.

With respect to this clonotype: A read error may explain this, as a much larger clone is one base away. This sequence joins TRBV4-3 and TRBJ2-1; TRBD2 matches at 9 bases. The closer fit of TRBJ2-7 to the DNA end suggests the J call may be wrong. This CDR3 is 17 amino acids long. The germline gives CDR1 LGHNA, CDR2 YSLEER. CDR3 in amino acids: CASSQDGGGASYNEQYF. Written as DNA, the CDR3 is TGCGCCAGCAGCCAAGATGGCGGGGGGGCCTCCTACAATGAGCAGTACTTC.

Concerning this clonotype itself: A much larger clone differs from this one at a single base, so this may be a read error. The CDR3 DNA reads TGTGCCAGCAGCATGCTCAGGGTGAGAAACGAGCAGTACTTC. Translating gives CASSMLRVRNEQYF. The chain employs TRBV5-6 and TRBJ2-7; the D gene is possibly TRBD1 (5 bases). Deletions cut 4 bases from V and 5 bases from J, with 16 bases between. The CDR3 runs 14 residues. The V gene's germline CDR1 is SGHDT and CDR2 YYEEEE.

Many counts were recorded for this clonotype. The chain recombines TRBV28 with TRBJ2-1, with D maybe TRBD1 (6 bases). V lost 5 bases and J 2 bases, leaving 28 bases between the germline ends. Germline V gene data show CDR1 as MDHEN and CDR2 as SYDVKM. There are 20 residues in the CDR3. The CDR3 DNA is TGTGCCAGCAGTATCCTCTCAGGGGATGGCCTAGCTCCCACCTACAATGAGCAGTTCTTC. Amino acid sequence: CASSILSGDGLAPTYNEQFF.

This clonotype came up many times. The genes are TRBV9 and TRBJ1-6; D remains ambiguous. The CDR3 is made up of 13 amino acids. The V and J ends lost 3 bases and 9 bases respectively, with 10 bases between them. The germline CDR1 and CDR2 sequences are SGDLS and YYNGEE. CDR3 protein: CASSEGISSPLHF. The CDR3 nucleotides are TGTGCCAGCAGCGAAGGGATCTCTTCACCCCTCCACTTT.

This chain's CDR3 is CSALSPFSNQPQHF. In DNA, the CDR3 is TGCAGTGCTCTCTCCCCATTCAGCAATCAGCCCCAGCATTTT. The J gene is TRBJ1-5, the V gene TRBV20-1; D not resolved. The V end lost 5 bases, the J end lost 1 base, and 12 bases lay between the germline ends. Germline V gene data show CDR1 as DFQATT and CDR2 as SNEGSKA (reference sequence). CDR3 length: 14 amino acids.

In nucleotides, the CDR3 is TGCAGTGCTAGAGAACGGGAAGATCAGCCCCAGCATTTT. Translated, it gives CSAREREDQPQHF. The chain joins TRBV20-1 to TRBJ1-5; D gene uncertain. Trimming shortened V by 0 bases and J by 5 bases, and 8 bases separated the two germline ends. Germline V gives CDR1 DFQATT, CDR2 SNEGSKA (reference sequence). The CDR3 consists of 13 residues.

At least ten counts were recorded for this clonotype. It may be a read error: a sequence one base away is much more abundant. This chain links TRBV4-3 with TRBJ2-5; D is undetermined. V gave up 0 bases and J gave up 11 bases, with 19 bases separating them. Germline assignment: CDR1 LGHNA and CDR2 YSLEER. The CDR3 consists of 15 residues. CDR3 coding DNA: TGCGCCAGCAGCCAAGAGGTCATGGTCGGGCAGGAGCAGTACTTC. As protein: CASSQEVMVGQEQYF.

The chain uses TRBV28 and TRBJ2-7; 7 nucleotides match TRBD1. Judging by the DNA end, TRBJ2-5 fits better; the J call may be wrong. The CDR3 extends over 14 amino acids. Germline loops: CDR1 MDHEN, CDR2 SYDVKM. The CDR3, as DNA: TGTGCCAGCAGTCGAAACAGGGGAAGGGAGACCCAGTACTTC. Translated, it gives CASSRNRGRETQYF.

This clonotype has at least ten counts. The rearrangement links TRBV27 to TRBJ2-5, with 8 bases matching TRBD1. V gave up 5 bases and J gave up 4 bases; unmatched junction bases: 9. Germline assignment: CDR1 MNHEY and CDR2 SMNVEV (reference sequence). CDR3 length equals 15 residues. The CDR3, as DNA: TGTGCCAGCAGTGACGCCCGGACAGGGTTAGAGACCCAGTACTTC. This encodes CASSDARTGLETQYF.

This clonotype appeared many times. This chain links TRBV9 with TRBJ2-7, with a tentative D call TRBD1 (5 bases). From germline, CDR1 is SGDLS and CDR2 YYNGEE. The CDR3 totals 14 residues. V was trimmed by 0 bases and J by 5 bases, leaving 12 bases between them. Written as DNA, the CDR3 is TGTGCCAGCAGCGTAGAGGGCAGGGTCAACGAGCAGTACTTC. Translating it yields CASSVEGRVNEQYF.

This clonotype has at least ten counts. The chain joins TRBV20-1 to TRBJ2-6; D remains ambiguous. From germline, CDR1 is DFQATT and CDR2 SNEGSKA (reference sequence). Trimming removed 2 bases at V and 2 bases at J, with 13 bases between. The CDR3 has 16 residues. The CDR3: CSARPQVWAGANVLTF. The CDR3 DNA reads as TGCAGTGCTAGACCCCAGGTATGGGCTGGGGCCAACGTCCTGACTTTC.

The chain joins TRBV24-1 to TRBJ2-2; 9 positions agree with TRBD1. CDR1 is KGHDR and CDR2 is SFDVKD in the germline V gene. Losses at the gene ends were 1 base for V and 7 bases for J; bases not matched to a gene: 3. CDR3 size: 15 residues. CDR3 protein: CATSDLQGADGELFF. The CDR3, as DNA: TGTGCCACCAGTGATTTACAGGGGGCCGACGGGGAGCTGTTTTTT.